A single sample gave rise to the 23 T cell receptor beta chains below, sequenced in a study of T cells after yellow fever vaccination. TCRdb re-called the 5' RACE reads through MiXCR, storing one row per CDR3 protein. The table lists approximately 34,000 distinct CDR3 sequences, about 10% of them singletons, with around 12% in the top ten. The sequencing here drew on PBMCs, either bulk or a sorted T-cell subset (CD4+, CD8+, memory, or dextramer-sorted; not recorded which), taken around 14 days after the first yellow fever vaccination. The receptors originated from a man aged 18 to 29 who received the YFV17D yellow fever vaccine.

This clonotype was counted ten times or more. The chain links TRBV4-3 to TRBJ1-4; unclear D gene. This CDR3 contains 15 residues. Per the germline V gene, CDR1 is LGHNA and CDR2 is YSLEER. The V gene lost 3 bases and the J gene lost 0 bases, with 8 bases spanning the gap. The CDR3 region has the DNA TGCGCCAGCAGCCAGGGGTGGGCAACTAATGAAAAACTGTTTTTT. Protein sequence: CASSQGWATNEKLFF.

This sequence joins TRBV11-1 and TRBJ1-3; no clear D. This CDR3 region has 12 residues. Trimming shortened V by 2 bases and J by 9 bases, and 8 bases separated the two germline ends. Germline CDR1 reads SGHAT; CDR2 reads FQDESV (reference sequence). The CDR3 sequence is CASSLTDGTIYF. The CDR3 DNA is TGTGCCAGCAGCTTAACCGATGGCACCATATATTTT.

This rearrangement joins TRBV2 to TRBJ1-1; the D is unclear. In germline, CDR1 is SNHLY, CDR2 FYNNEI. V lost 6 bases and J 5 bases, leaving 10 bases between the germline ends. The CDR3 is 12 residues long. CDR3 nucleotides: TGTGCCAGCAGGACCTCGGGAACTGAAGCTTTCTTT. Amino acid sequence: CASRTSGTEAFF.

This clonotype was detected many times. The chain couples TRBV12-3 or TRBV12-4 to TRBJ1-4; D is unresolved. The CDR3 totals 14 residues. V was trimmed by 4 bases and J by 8 bases, leaving 14 bases between them. The CDR3 region has the DNA TGTGCCAGCAGTTCTCGAGGAGAGACGGAAAAACTGTTTTTT. Its protein is CASSSRGETEKLFF.

This clonotype has at least ten counts. The CDR3 is CASSETEVNEKLFF. Here the CDR3 DNA reads TGTGCCAGCAGTGAAACAGAGGTTAATGAAAAACTGTTTTTT. V usage is TRBV25-1 and J usage is TRBJ1-4; D is unresolved. This CDR3 spans 14 amino acids. The V gene's germline CDR1 is MGHDK and CDR2 SYGVNS. The germline V and J ends were trimmed by 2 bases and 4 bases, with 8 bases remaining between them.

There are many counts of this clonotype. The chain couples TRBV3-1 to TRBJ2-1; D is possibly TRBD2 (5 bases). CDR3 length equals 13 residues. Per germline, CDR1 LGHDT and CDR2 YNNKEL (reference sequence). The V end lost 2 bases, the J end lost 10 bases, and 12 bases lay between the germline ends. Here the CDR3 reads CASSQFLGVEQFF. The CDR3, as DNA: TGTGCCAGCAGCCAATTCCTGGGAGTCGAGCAGTTCTTC.

The chain links TRBV19 to TRBJ1-5; possibly TRBD1 for D (6 bases). Deletions cut 7 bases from V and 4 bases from J, with 11 bases between. This CDR3 has 13 residues. Germline V gene data show CDR1 as LNHDA and CDR2 as SQIVND (reference sequence). This CDR3 is CASTDRRNQPQHF. The CDR3 nucleotides are TGTGCCAGTACGGACAGAAGGAATCAGCCCCAGCATTTT.

This clonotype was recorded at least ten times. This rearrangement joins TRBV19 to TRBJ1-1; D possibly corresponds to TRBD1 (5 bases). The CDR3 is 12 amino acids. V was pared by 9 bases and J by 5 bases, with 13 bases between. CDR1 is LNHDA, CDR2 SQIVND, per germline (reference sequence). CDR3 protein: CASRRAKTEAFF. CDR3 bases: TGTGCCAGCCGCAGGGCGAAGACTGAAGCTTTCTTT.

This clonotype was counted ten times or more. The chain has TRBV20-1 and TRBJ2-4, with TRBD2 as a possible D gene (5 bases). The CDR3 has 14 residues. Germline V gene lookup returns CDR1 DFQATT and CDR2 SNEGSKA (reference sequence). Trimming took off 0 bases at V and 6 bases at J, with 12 bases between the two ends. As DNA, the CDR3 is TGCAGTGCTAGAGATTCTACGGGAATAAACATTCAGTACTTC. It is translated as CSARDSTGINIQYF.

This clonotype appeared many times. The rearrangement links TRBV27 to TRBJ2-2; 10 nucleotides align to TRBD1. The germline gives CDR1 MNHEY, CDR2 SMNVEV (reference sequence). The trim removed 2 bases at V and 4 bases at J, leaving 4 bases unmatched. There are 16 residues in the CDR3. The CDR3 DNA is TGTGCCAGCAGTTTACCGGGACAGGGGTCCACCGGGGAGCTGTTTTTT. Its translation is CASSLPGQGSTGELFF.

Points on this clonotype: A junction end diverges from the germline sequence, so it may reflect a read error. This chain uses TRBV4-2 with TRBJ2-3; D might be TRBD2 (6 bases). The CDR3 runs to 16 residues. Germline CDR1 is LGHNA and CDR2 is YNFKEQ. The CDR3 here is CARSPGLLRDSDTQYF. The CDR3 nucleotides are TGTGCCAGGAGCCCCGGGCTGCTACGGGACTCAGATACGCAGTATTTT.

This clonotype has a count of ten or more. V usage is TRBV5-1 and J usage is TRBJ1-2; TRBD1 aligns across 10 bases. The trim removed 4 bases at V and 4 bases at J, leaving 4 bases unmatched. This CDR3 has 14 amino acids. Germline V gives CDR1 SGHRS, CDR2 YFSETQ. CDR3 sequence (DNA): TGCGCCAGCAGCGACAGGGGGCTTACCTATGGCTACACCTTC. This translates into CASSDRGLTYGYTF.

This clonotype was detected ten times or more. This chain connects TRBV20-1 to TRBJ2-1, with TRBD2 matching over 8 bases. CDR1 is DFQATT, CDR2 SNEGSKA, per germline (reference sequence). J was trimmed by 10 bases and V by 3 bases; bases with no gene match: 11. The CDR3 is made up of 14 amino acids. The CDR3 sequence: CSASIGSGVTEQFF. The CDR3 DNA reads as TGCAGTGCTAGTATTGGTAGCGGGGTCACCGAGCAGTTCTTC.

This clonotype was observed many times. This chain links TRBV9 with TRBJ2-1; the D call may be TRBD1 or TRBD2 (5 bases each). The germline V gene has CDR1 SGDLS and CDR2 YYNGEE. The CDR3 has 14 amino acids. Trimming removed 4 bases at V and 9 bases at J, with 17 bases between. In nucleotides, the CDR3 is TGTGCCAGCAGCCCCCCGGGGAGAAGGGGTGAGCAGTTCTTC. It translates to CASSPPGRRGEQFF.

Regarding this clonotype: Being one base from a much bigger clone, this may be a read error. The chain couples TRBV6-2 or TRBV6-3 to TRBJ2-7, with a possible D match to TRBD2 (6 bases). The CDR3 is 15 amino acids. Trimming shortened V by 6 bases and J by 1 base, and 16 bases separated the two germline ends. Germline CDR1 reads MNHEY; CDR2 reads SVGEGT. The CDR3: CASSGGRAESYEQYV. The CDR3 DNA reads as TGTGCCAGCAGCGGGGGACGAGCGGAATCCTACGAGCAGTACGTC.

This clonotype has at least ten counts. A junction end diverges from the germline sequence, so it may reflect a read error. The genes are TRBV11-2 and TRBJ2-2, with 8 positions matching TRBD1. There are 13 residues in the CDR3. Germline values: CDR1 SGHAT, CDR2 FQNNGV. This chain's CDR3 is CATWTGNIGELFF. The CDR3 DNA sequence: TGTGCCACCTGGACAGGGAACATCGGGGAGCTGTTTTTT.

On this clonotype itself: A much larger clone lies one base from this, so it may be a read error. V gene TRBV6-2 or TRBV6-3 combines with J gene TRBJ2-1, with TRBD1 identical over 8 bases. The CDR3 consists of 14 residues. The V segment lost 7 bases and the J segment 7 bases; nucleotides outside the gene matches: 9. The germline V gene encodes CDR1 MNHEY and CDR2 SVGEGT. CDR3 DNA sequence: TGTGCCAGCACTCAGACAGGGGATGATAATGAGCAGTTCTTC. Its protein product is CASTQTGDDNEQFF.

This clonotype was seen many times. The chain has TRBV7-2 and TRBJ1-1; no definite D call. The CDR3 sequence is 13 residues long. The germline V gene encodes CDR1 SGHTA and CDR2 FQGNSA. V lost 5 bases and J 1 base, leaving 8 bases between the germline ends. The CDR3: CASSALRNTEAFF. The DNA of the CDR3 is TGTGCCAGCAGCGCCCTCAGGAACACTGAAGCTTTCTTT.

This clonotype was recorded at least ten times. The chain is built from TRBV6-2 or TRBV6-3 and TRBJ2-1, with 8 nucleotides matching TRBD2. V lost 1 base to trimming and J lost 15 bases; unmatched junction nucleotides: 5. The CDR3 is made up of 12 amino acids. CDR1 is MNHEY, CDR2 SVGEGT, per germline. CDR3 nucleotides: TGTGCCAGCAGTTACTTTGGGACTAGTTTGTTCTTC. Amino acids: CASSYFGTSLFF.

This clonotype has ten or more counts. This chain links TRBV12-3 or TRBV12-4 with TRBJ1-6, with D unclear. V was shortened by 3 bases and J by 7 bases, with 7 bases between the two germline ends. CDR3 size: 13 residues. The DNA for the CDR3 is TGTGCCAGCAGTTTTAACACCAATTCACCCCTCCACTTT. Amino acid sequence: CASSFNTNSPLHF.

The sample holds many counts of this clonotype. The rearrangement links TRBV9 to TRBJ1-1; tentative D call: TRBD1 (6 bases). The CDR3 covers 15 residues. With 4 bases removed from V and 1 base from J, the gap between germline ends came to 14 bases. The germline V gene has CDR1 SGDLS and CDR2 YYNGEE. In DNA form, the CDR3 reads TGTGCCAGCAGCCCTAAGGGGGGCGCGAACACTGAAGCTTTCTTT. Translation gives CASSPKGGANTEAFF.

In this sample, this clonotype turned up many times. The chain employs TRBV20-1 and TRBJ2-5, with D possibly TRBD2 on 6 matching bases. Trimming removed 6 bases from V and 5 bases from J, with 19 bases in between. Germline CDR1 DFQATT, CDR2 SNEGSKA (reference sequence). The CDR3 contains 14 residues. In DNA form, the CDR3 reads TGCAGTGCCACACGACTAGAGGGGACGGAGACCCAGTACTTC. It encodes CSATRLEGTETQYF.

This clonotype was picked up many times. The chain combines TRBV6-1 with TRBJ1-1, with 9 nucleotides matching TRBD1. The CDR3 has 14 residues. The ends lost 10 bases at V and 2 bases at J; junction bases unmatched: 8. In germline, CDR1 is MNHNS, CDR2 SASEGT. CDR3 sequence: CATRGTGFNTEAFF. The CDR3 DNA follows: TGTGCCACCCGCGGGACAGGGTTTAACACTGAAGCTTTCTTT.